The entry below describes one T cell receptor (beta chain). Its antigen is still unknown. No per-base quality is available; no much larger clone lies one base away. A distance of 12 bases separates the germline ends of V and J, which lose 0 bases and 6 bases respectively. Taken from the germline V gene, the CDR1 and CDR2 loops are SGHRS and YFSETQ. Inclusive of the bounding cysteine and phenylalanine, the CDR3 is 14 residues long. CDR3 DNA only is kept here, 42 bases in frame from base 1. The library was prepared using the immunoSEQ multiplex PCR assay. TCRdb's version of the immuneACCESS table is confined to in-frame rearrangements and falls short of the full clone set. An unresolved V gene accounts for under half of the shortfall where checked; the remainder is of unknown origin. In this sample the table shows 150,000 or so clones, around 90% of which occur a single time. In total, the top ten clones hold roughly 2.7% of the sample.

The data are from a study of control samples from healthy donors and cancer patients (dated by TCRdb to 2020 to 2021). This TCR was recovered from a middle-aged man in good health. The chain uses TRBV5-1 and TRBJ1-2; the D gene cannot be named for sure. Sequenced material: blood. DNA sequence: TGCGCCAGCAGCTTGGCCTCGGGGAAGGATGGCTACACCTTC. The encoded protein is CASSLASGKDGYTF.